Below, one T cell receptor (beta chain) is given with its context. This clonotype was picked up many times. Its target antigen remains unknown. Qualities for individual bases were not recorded, and no much larger clone is one base off. The protocol used for the library was multiplex PCR. The sequencing machine was an Illumina HiSeq 4000. To build TCR beta libraries, CDR3 regions were amplified by Arm-PCR using iRepertoire HTBI primers. PCR products were gel purified before sequencing. The original methods were these. Gene usage analysis of CDR3 amino acid clonotypes relied on the roughly 60 TRBV and over 13 TRBJ segments identified across samples. COPE and FqMerger were used to merge filtered high-quality paired reads into contigs. BLAST was used to align contigs to IMGT TRBV, TRBD and TRBJ reference genes, and CDR3 was defined according to IMGT. Clonotypes above 0.1% frequency were classified as highly expanded clones. Repertoire diversity was measured by Shannon entropy, and V-J evenness by the Gini coefficient. A clonotype found in more than one individual was treated as public. TCRdb ran its own pipeline on the public reads, namely fastp trimming at Q25 and MiXCR clone calling, and kept in-frame beta chains. Each record represents a unique CDR3 protein, reported with the most common genes and DNA among its rows. The V and J calls and clone size are TCRdb's, not the authors'. The sample table shows 500,000 to 700,000 distinct CDR3 sequences, and about 30% are seen once. The top ten clones comprise around 40% of the sample.

Read against the paper, the sample's time point label means: persistent/refractory GD, antithyroid drugs over 5 years with positive TRAb. For both TCR sequencing and RNA sequencing, RNA was extracted from PBMCs in TRIzol. Graves' disease was diagnosed according to American Thyroid Association guidelines. Patients for the study were recruited at an endocrinology department in Xi'an, China. Each patient gave approximately 8.8 milliliters of peripheral blood, collected in an EDTA anticoagulant tube. Ficoll Paque Plus density gradient separation was used to isolate PBMCs, and no further T cell sorting was done. RNA quality was checked with an Agilent 2100 Bioanalyzer and agarose gel, and concentration with a NanoDrop 2000. The data stem from a study of regulatory T cells in long-lasting Graves disease (dated by TCRdb to the early 2020s). Turning to the overall study: Persistent Graves' disease was defined as persistently positive TSH receptor autoantibodies together with antithyroid drug treatment for over 5 years. This study used TCR sequencing and RNA sequencing of peripheral blood to compare persistent Graves' disease patients against newly diagnosed Graves' disease patients. The study was conducted in China and was registered as a clinical trial. A total of 35 or so samples were covered by TCR sequencing, comprising roughly 13 persistent and 20 or so newly diagnosed Graves' disease patients. On average, persistent Graves' disease patients in the clinical cohort had been on antithyroid drugs for approximately ten years.

Including cysteine and phenylalanine, the CDR3 has 14 amino acids. The kept DNA is CDR3 alone, 42 bases in frame from the first base. Here V drops 6 bases and J drops 2 bases, and the junction holds 5 bases not matched to any gene. For CDR1 and CDR2, the germline V gene lists MDHEN and SYDVKM. General study outcomes and caveats: Compared with newly diagnosed patients, persistent Graves' disease patients had lower TCR Shannon entropy and fewer highly expanded clones, which suggests clonal expansion. The small sample size was acknowledged by the authors as a limitation that may reduce accuracy. Only peripheral blood was studied, because thyroid tissue, the primary lesion, was inaccessible. Only the TCR beta chain was sequenced and analyzed. TRBV28, TRBJ1-2 and TRBJ2-5 were preferentially used in persistent disease, while TRBV20-1 and TRBJ2-1 were favored in newly diagnosed disease. A larger number of public clonotypes was shared among persistent patients (fewer than 3,000) than among newly diagnosed patients (around 870).

This chain joins TRBV28 to TRBJ1-2; the central 8 bases match TRBD1. The material sequenced was peripheral blood mononuclear cells (PBMCs), taken when the disease was refractory, from a patient treated with antithyroid drugs. The clonotype comes from a female donor with Graves disease. The CDR3 sequence is CASRLGQGNYGYTF. The DNA reads as follows: TGTGCCAGCAGATTAGGACAGGGAAACTATGGCTACACCTTC.